A selection of T cell receptor beta chains follows, all from one sample in a study of shared clonotypes between healthy human individuals. Sequencing used immunoSEQ multiplex PCR; TCRdb keeps in-frame clones, though not all of them. The sample records about 120,000 clones, 68% being singletons. Sequences were obtained from memory CD8+ T cells sorted from blood. All receptors come from a woman younger than 45 in good health. CDR3s include the opening cysteine and the closing phenylalanine or tryptophan. The D gene is left open where the match is weak. A clone size is listed for some rows: how often the clone was seen (once, few, many), or a class if it is expanded.

clone_size	v_call	j_call	d_call	cdr3_nt	cdr3_aa
.	TRBV28	TRBJ2-5	.	TGTGCCAGCAGTTTAAACGAGTCGGGGGAGACCCAGTACTTC	CASSLNESGETQYF
.	TRBV6-1	TRBJ2-1	TRBD2	TGTGCCAGCAGTGAAACCGTGACTAGCGGGACCTACAATGAGCAGTTCTTC	CASSETVTSGTYNEQFF
many	TRBV5-4	TRBJ1-2	.	TGTGCCAGCAGCTTCGGTGACAGCCGAATATCCTATGGCTACACCTTC	CASSFGDSRISYGYTF
.	TRBV6-5	TRBJ1-2	TRBD1	TGTGCCAGCAGTCCCTTGACAGGGGCTGGCTACACCTTC	CASSPLTGAGYTF
.	TRBV27	TRBJ1-1	.	TGTGCCAGCAGTCCCCACGAGGGAGTTACTGAAGCTTTCTTT	CASSPHEGVTEAFF
.	TRBV5-8	TRBJ1-5	.	TGTGCCAGCAGCAAAGGGGCCCTCGGGAATCAGCCCCAGCATTTT	CASSKGALGNQPQHF
.	TRBV20-1	TRBJ2-7	.	TGCAGTGCTAGTACAGCCTACGAGCAGTACTTC	CSASTAYEQYF
.	TRBV29-1	TRBJ2-3	.	TGCAGCGTCACAACAGGCGCGGGGAGAGCAGATACGCAGTATTTT	CSVTTGAGRADTQYF
.	TRBV14	TRBJ1-6	.	TGTGCCAGCAGCCAAGATTTGGCAGGTCCTTCCTATAATTCACCCCTCCACTTT	CASSQDLAGPSYNSPLHF
.	TRBV6-1	TRBJ2-7	TRBD2	TGTGCCATTATGGGACTAGCGAACGCCTACGAGCAGTACTTC	CAIMGLANAYEQYF
.	TRBV5-1	TRBJ2-7	.	TGCGCCAGCAGCTCCCCGGATCTCTACGAGCAGTACTTC	CASSSPDLYEQYF
.	TRBV7-3	TRBJ2-3	.	TGTGCCAGCAGCTCCCTGGGACCAGGATTAGATACGCAGTATTTT	CASSSLGPGLDTQYF
.	TRBV7-7	TRBJ2-6	.	TGTGCCAGCAGCGGGTTAGTTAAGCAAAGTCGGGCCAACGTCCTGACTTTC	CASSGLVKQSRANVLTF
once	TRBV7-6	TRBJ2-7	.	TGTGCCAGCAGCTCCTGGCCCCAAGGGACAAACTCCTACGAGCAGTACTTC	CASSSWPQGTNSYEQYF
.	TRBV25-1	TRBJ2-5	.	TGTGCCAGCAGTGAATCGGGCAGGGCGCTTTTTCAAGAGACCCAGTACTTC	CASSESGRALFQETQYF
.	TRBV11-2	TRBJ2-3	.	TGTGCCAGCAGCTTGTCCACAGATACGCAGTATTTT	CASSLSTDTQYF
.	TRBV4-2	TRBJ2-3	.	TGTGCCAGCAGCCAAGATCCCATGTTATATCAACGGACAGCTTCGATCCCACACACAGATACGCAGTATTTT	CASSQDPMLYQRTASIPHTDTQYF
.	TRBV5-1	TRBJ2-1	.	TGCGCCAGCAGCTTGGGAAACAATGAGCAGTTCTTC	CASSLGNNEQFF
once	TRBV28	TRBJ2-7	.	TGTGCCAGCAGCGCCAGTTGGCAGACCTACGAGCAGTACTTC	CASSASWQTYEQYF
once	TRBV6-5	TRBJ2-7	TRBD2	TGTGCCAGCACTCCAACCGTTAGCGGGGCCCGCGAGCAGTACTTC	CASTPTVSGAREQYF
few	TRBV6-1	TRBJ2-2	TRBD1	TGTGCCAGCAGTGACGGGGACAGGGACACCGGGGAGCTGTTTTTT	CASSDGDRDTGELFF
few	TRBV6-4	TRBJ2-1	.	TGTGCCAGCAGTGACTCGAGACAAACCATCAATGAGCAGTTCTTC	CASSDSRQTINEQFF
.	TRBV2	TRBJ2-5	TRBD1	TGTGCCAGCAGTCGGCCAGACAGGGGATTACAAGAGACCCAGTACTTC	CASSRPDRGLQETQYF
.	TRBV6-5	TRBJ1-6	TRBD1	TGTGCCAGCAGCCCTGGTGAGACAGGGAGTTCACCCCTCCACTTT	CASSPGETGSSPLHF
once	TRBV6-1	TRBJ2-1	TRBD1	TGTGCCAGCAGTGAAGCCGGACAGGGGGCGCGTAGACTCTACAATGAGCAGTTCTTC	CASSEAGQGARRLYNEQFF
many	TRBV27	TRBJ1-4	TRBD1	TGTGCCAGCAGCCGCGGACAGGGGAACGAAAAACTGTTTTTT	CASSRGQGNEKLFF
.	TRBV27	TRBJ1-2	TRBD1	TGTGCCAGCAGCCGACAGGGAGGGTCGGATGGCTACACCTTC	CASSRQGGSDGYTF
once	TRBV27	TRBJ2-7	.	TGTGCCAGCAGTGGGGCGTCCTACGAGCAGTACTTC	CASSGASYEQYF